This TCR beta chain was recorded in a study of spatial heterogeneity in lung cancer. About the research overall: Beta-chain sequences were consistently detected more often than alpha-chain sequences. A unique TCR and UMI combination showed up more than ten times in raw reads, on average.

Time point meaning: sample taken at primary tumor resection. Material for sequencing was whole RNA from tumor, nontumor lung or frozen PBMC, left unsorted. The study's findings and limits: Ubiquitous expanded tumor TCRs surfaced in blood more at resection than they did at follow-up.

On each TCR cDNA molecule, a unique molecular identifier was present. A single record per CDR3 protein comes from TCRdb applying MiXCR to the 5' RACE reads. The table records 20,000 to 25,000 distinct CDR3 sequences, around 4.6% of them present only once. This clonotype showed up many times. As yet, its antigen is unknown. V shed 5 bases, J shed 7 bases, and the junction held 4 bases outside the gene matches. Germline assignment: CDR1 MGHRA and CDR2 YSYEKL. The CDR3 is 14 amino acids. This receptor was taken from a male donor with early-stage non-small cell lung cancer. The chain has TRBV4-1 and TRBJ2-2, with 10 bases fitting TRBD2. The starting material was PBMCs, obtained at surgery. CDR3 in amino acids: CASSASGSIGELFF. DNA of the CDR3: TGCGCCAGCAGCGCTAGCGGGAGTATCGGGGAGCTGTTTTTT.